This is a list of T cell receptor beta chains from one sample in a study of T cell responses to AZD1222 COVID-19 vaccine. Profiling relied on immunoSEQ multiplex PCR, and the TCRdb table lists in-frame clones only, not all of them. The sample comprises 95,000 to 150,000 clones, 80% to 95% of which are singletons, and 14% to 15% rests with the top ten. The sample was peripheral blood, taken on day 0 of AZD1222 vaccination. These receptors all come from an adult in good health. Both conserved end residues are part of each CDR3. A D gene is named only where the DNA matches it firmly. Expanded clones get a size class; other rows say once, few or many, or leave the size out.

J: TRBJ2-3
D: .
size: .
V: TRBV19
CDR3: CASSTVMGSTDTQYF
DNA: TGTGCCAGTAGTACCGTTATGGGCAGCACAGATACGCAGTATTTT

J: TRBJ1-1
D: .
size: .
V: TRBV24-1
CDR3: CATSETGFTEAFF
DNA: TGTGCCACCAGTGAAACAGGTTTCACTGAAGCTTTCTTT

J: TRBJ2-7
D: .
size: .
V: TRBV28
CDR3: CASSLYPDRTYEQYF
DNA: TGTGCCAGCAGTTTATATCCGGATAGGACCTACGAGCAGTACTTC

J: TRBJ1-1
D: .
size: once
V: TRBV7-8
CDR3: CASSLGSFGNTEAFF
DNA: TGTGCCAGCAGCTTAGGTAGTTTTGGGAACACTGAAGCTTTCTTT

J: TRBJ2-2
D: TRBD2
size: .
V: TRBV12-5
CDR3: CASGPGTSGINTGELFF
DNA: TGTGCTAGTGGTCCCGGGACTAGCGGGATTAACACCGGGGAGCTGTTTTTT

J: TRBJ2-3
D: TRBD2
size: .
V: TRBV15
CDR3: CATASGLTSTDTQYF
DNA: TGTGCCACCGCTAGCGGTTTGACTAGCACAGATACGCAGTATTTT

J: TRBJ2-5
D: .
size: .
V: TRBV24-1
CDR3: CATSDFLGQETQYF
DNA: TGTGCCACCAGTGATTTCCTAGGCCAAGAGACCCAGTACTTC

J: TRBJ2-1
D: TRBD2
size: .
V: TRBV5-8
CDR3: CASSLQASGATNEQFF
DNA: TGTGCCAGCAGCTTGCAAGCTAGCGGGGCCACCAATGAGCAGTTCTTC

J: TRBJ2-7
D: .
size: .
V: TRBV7-8
CDR3: CASSLKRDKPYEQYF
DNA: TGTGCCAGCAGCTTAAAAAGAGACAAACCCTACGAGCAGTACTTC

J: TRBJ1-3
D: .
size: .
V: TRBV3-1/TRBV3-2
CDR3: CASSPRGDFSGNTIYF
DNA: TGTGCCAGCAGCCCCCGGGGGGACTTCTCTGGAAACACCATATATTTT

J: TRBJ2-1
D: .
size: .
V: TRBV24-1
CDR3: CATSDYGTLDEQFF
DNA: TGTGCCACCAGTGATTACGGTACCCTCGATGAGCAGTTCTTC

J: TRBJ2-7
D: .
size: .
V: TRBV19
CDR3: CASSAGYEQYF
DNA: TGTGCCAGTAGCGCGGGGTACGAGCAGTACTTC

J: TRBJ2-5
D: TRBD2
size: .
V: TRBV27
CDR3: CASSKLAGNQETQYF
DNA: TGTGCCAGCAGTAAGCTAGCGGGGAACCAAGAGACCCAGTACTTC

J: TRBJ2-7
D: .
size: .
V: TRBV28
CDR3: CASSRVLGYEQYF
DNA: TGTGCCAGCAGCAGGGTTTTGGGTTACGAGCAGTACTTC

J: TRBJ2-7
D: TRBD1
size: .
V: TRBV28
CDR3: CASTLTTGGWEQYF
DNA: TGTGCCAGCACCCTCACGACAGGGGGCTGGGAGCAGTACTTC

J: TRBJ1-1
D: .
size: .
V: TRBV10-1
CDR3: CASRAALNTEAFF
DNA: TGCGCCAGCAGAGCGGCTCTGAACACTGAAGCTTTCTTT

J: TRBJ2-3
D: .
size: once
V: TRBV5-1
CDR3: CASSPGDDGDTQYF
DNA: TGCGCCAGCAGCCCCGGCGATGACGGGGATACGCAGTATTTT

J: TRBJ2-1
D: .
size: once
V: TRBV19
CDR3: CASIPRGDRPYSSYNEQFF
DNA: TGTGCCAGTATCCCCCGGGGGGACAGGCCATACAGCTCCTACAATGAGCAGTTCTTC

J: TRBJ2-6
D: .
size: .
V: TRBV11-2
CDR3: CASSLGAGPYSGANVLTF
DNA: TGTGCCAGCAGCTTAGGGGCGGGTCCGTACTCTGGGGCCAACGTCCTGACTTTC

J: TRBJ1-2
D: TRBD1
size: .
V: TRBV11-2
CDR3: CASALSTGGSSNYGYTF
DNA: TGTGCCAGCGCCCTCTCTACAGGGGGCTCTTCTAACTATGGCTACACCTTC

J: TRBJ1-2
D: TRBD1
size: .
V: TRBV6-5
CDR3: CASSPGGYGYTF
DNA: TGTGCCAGCAGTCCAGGGGGCTATGGCTACACCTTC

J: TRBJ1-2
D: .
size: .
V: TRBV6-2/TRBV6-3
CDR3: CASSSLQTGYGYTF
DNA: TGTGCCAGCAGTTCCCTCCAGACAGGCTATGGCTACACCTTC

J: TRBJ1-5
D: .
size: once
V: TRBV28
CDR3: CASTESGRGPQHF
DNA: TGTGCCAGCACGGAGTCGGGTAGGGGGCCCCAGCATTTT

J: TRBJ1-5
D: TRBD1
size: .
V: TRBV5-5
CDR3: CASTRSADRAGNQPQHF
DNA: TGTGCCAGCACCAGATCGGCGGACAGGGCCGGCAATCAGCCCCAGCATTTT

J: TRBJ1-2
D: .
size: .
V: TRBV9
CDR3: CASSVGNSLYGYTF
DNA: TGTGCCAGCAGCGTAGGTAACAGCCTCTATGGCTACACCTTC

J: TRBJ1-2
D: TRBD1
size: .
V: TRBV6-5
CDR3: CASRPQGVLYGYTF
DNA: TGTGCCAGCAGACCCCAGGGGGTACTCTATGGCTACACCTTC

J: TRBJ1-3
D: .
size: .
V: TRBV3-1/TRBV3-2
CDR3: CASSQAVSGNTIYF
DNA: TGTGCCAGCAGCCAAGCCGTCTCTGGAAACACCATATATTTT

J: TRBJ1-1
D: .
size: .
V: TRBV25-1
CDR3: CASSEYYVGGRNTEAFF
DNA: TGTGCCAGCAGTGAGTACTATGTCGGGGGGAGGAACACTGAAGCTTTCTTT

J: TRBJ1-2
D: TRBD1
size: .
V: TRBV25-1
CDR3: CASSSWDSKKYGYTF
DNA: TGTGCCAGCAGTTCTTGGGACAGTAAGAAATATGGCTACACCTTC

J: TRBJ2-5
D: .
size: .
V: TRBV7-2
CDR3: CASSNGGGETQYF
DNA: TGTGCCAGCAGCAACGGAGGGGGAGAGACCCAGTACTTC

J: TRBJ1-4
D: .
size: .
V: TRBV10-3
CDR3: CAISESGGKGEKLFF
DNA: TGTGCCATCAGTGAGTCCGGTGGGAAGGGTGAAAAACTGTTTTTT

J: TRBJ1-1
D: .
size: .
V: TRBV19
CDR3: CASSIVSRANTEAFF
DNA: TGTGCCAGTAGTATAGTTTCCAGGGCCAACACTGAAGCTTTCTTT

J: TRBJ2-1
D: TRBD2
size: once
V: TRBV9
CDR3: CASSVGTGTSGNYEQFF
DNA: TGTGCCAGCAGCGTAGGCACCGGGACTAGCGGGAACTATGAGCAGTTCTTC

J: TRBJ1-3
D: TRBD1
size: .
V: TRBV28
CDR3: CASSPQGGLHSGNTIYF
DNA: TGTGCCAGCAGTCCGCAGGGGGGCCTTCACTCTGGAAACACCATATATTTT

J: TRBJ1-3
D: .
size: .
V: TRBV9
CDR3: CASSVLAGDSGNTIYF
DNA: TGTGCCAGCAGCGTCTTAGCTGGAGACTCTGGAAACACCATATATTTT

J: TRBJ1-1
D: TRBD1
size: .
V: TRBV6-2/TRBV6-3
CDR3: CASSYGQGTTEAFF
DNA: TGTGCCAGCAGTTATGGACAGGGGACTACTGAAGCTTTCTTT

J: TRBJ1-5
D: .
size: .
V: TRBV10-2
CDR3: CASSEGGSNSNQPQHF
DNA: TGCGCCAGCAGTGAGGGGGGATCTAATAGCAATCAGCCCCAGCATTTT

J: TRBJ1-4
D: .
size: .
V: TRBV5-1
CDR3: CASSLQTRGGQEKLFF
DNA: TGCGCCAGCAGCTTACAAACTAGAGGGGGTCAGGAAAAACTGTTTTTT

J: TRBJ1-1
D: .
size: .
V: TRBV28
CDR3: CASATRNTEAFF
DNA: TGTGCCAGCGCGACAAGGAACACTGAAGCTTTCTTT

J: TRBJ1-5
D: .
size: .
V: TRBV21-1
CDR3: CASSKVGQPQHF
DNA: TGTGCCAGCAGCAAAGTGGGACAGCCCCAGCATTTT

J: TRBJ1-2
D: TRBD1
size: .
V: TRBV6-5
CDR3: CASSRSGTAIYGYTF
DNA: TGTGCCAGCAGCCGCTCAGGGACAGCCATCTATGGCTACACCTTC

J: TRBJ1-1
D: TRBD1
size: .
V: TRBV19
CDR3: CASSTGTVMNTEAFF
DNA: TGTGCCAGTAGTACAGGGACAGTTATGAACACTGAAGCTTTCTTT

J: TRBJ2-5
D: .
size: .
V: TRBV18
CDR3: CASSQGPSETQYF
DNA: TGTGCCAGCTCACAGGGACCGTCGGAGACCCAGTACTTC

J: TRBJ1-4
D: TRBD1
size: .
V: TRBV7-9
CDR3: CASSLGEGASNEKLFF
DNA: TGTGCCAGCAGCTTAGGGGAGGGGGCTTCAAATGAAAAACTGTTTTTT

J: TRBJ1-4
D: .
size: .
V: TRBV24-1
CDR3: CATRTKIYQGGLFF
DNA: TGTGCCACCAGGACCAAGATCTACCAGGGAGGACTGTTTTTT

J: TRBJ2-3
D: TRBD2
size: .
V: TRBV4-3
CDR3: CASSQESSGGLTDTQYF
DNA: TGCGCCAGCAGCCAAGAGTCTAGCGGGGGCCTCACAGATACGCAGTATTTT

J: TRBJ1-2
D: .
size: .
V: TRBV15
CDR3: CATSSGSGALNYGYTF
DNA: TGTGCCACCAGCAGCGGGTCGGGGGCCCTAAACTATGGCTACACCTTC

J: TRBJ1-2
D: .
size: .
V: TRBV7-8
CDR3: CASSLAKTGFNYGYTF
DNA: TGTGCCAGCAGCTTAGCTAAAACAGGGTTCAACTATGGCTACACCTTC

J: TRBJ2-4
D: .
size: .
V: TRBV27
CDR3: CASSLDGKNIQYF
DNA: TGTGCCAGCAGCCTGGACGGGAAAAACATTCAGTACTTC

J: TRBJ1-2
D: .
size: .
V: TRBV4-3
CDR3: CASSQDVGRVLNYGYTF
DNA: TGCGCCAGCAGCCAAGATGTGGGAAGGGTCCTTAACTATGGCTACACCTTC

J: TRBJ2-3
D: .
size: once
V: TRBV4-3
CDR3: CASSQSSANTDTQYF
DNA: TGCGCCAGCAGCCAATCTAGCGCAAACACAGATACGCAGTATTTT